Following are 13 T cell receptor beta chains from one sample sequenced in a study of regulatory T cells in long-lasting Graves disease (dated by TCRdb to 2020 to 2022). Per the publication, the time point label means: newly diagnosed GD, antithyroid drugs for less than 3 months. RNA was extracted from PBMCs in TRIzol for both TCR sequencing and RNA sequencing. The library came from multiplex PCR. Sequencing took place on an Illumina HiSeq 4000. To build TCR beta libraries, CDR3 regions were amplified by Arm-PCR using iRepertoire HTBI primers. Using fastp trimming at Q25 and MiXCR clonotype assembly, TCRdb reanalyzed the public sequencing data and kept in-frame beta chains. CDR3 protein duplicates are merged, each entry listing the most common genes and DNA. A total of 600,000 to 650,000 distinct CDR3 sequences appear in this sample, roughly 15% of them only once. About 18% of the sample goes to the ten largest clones.

This same sample was also taken into another study, of T cells in Graves' hyperthyroidism and ophthalmopathy.

The source material was peripheral blood mononuclear cells (PBMCs), sampled at new diagnosis, from a patient treated with antithyroid drugs. These receptors all stem from a woman in her thirties with Graves disease. Donor details come from another sample of the same person, matched by shared clones.

For the CDR3, the DNA is TGTGCCAGCAGTTACTCGAGGTTAGGGACAGGGGGCGACTATGGCTACACCTTC. It specifies CASSYSRLGTGGDYGYTF. V usage is TRBV6-2 or TRBV6-3 and J usage is TRBJ1-2, with 12 positions matching TRBD1. Germline CDR1 MNHEY, CDR2 SVGEGT. V trimming: 0 bases; J trimming: 3 bases; junction bases outside the gene matches: 8. The CDR3 extends over 18 amino acids.

This chain links TRBV28 with TRBJ1-5; tentative D call: TRBD1 (5 bases). The CDR3 covers 14 residues. CDR1 MDHEN and CDR2 SYDVKM come from the germline V gene. Deletions cut 6 bases from V and 4 bases from J, with 13 bases between. CDR3 coding DNA: TGTGCCAGCAGGGGGGGGGTTCCAAATCAGCCCCAGCATTTT. It is translated as CASRGGVPNQPQHF.

The V call is TRBV3-1, the J call TRBJ2-1; D is undetermined. The CDR3 contains 11 residues. Deletions cut 0 bases from V and 9 bases from J, with 3 bases between. Looked up from germline, CDR1 is LGHDT and CDR2 is YNNKEL (reference sequence). Here the CDR3 reads CASSQETEQFF. CDR3 nucleotide sequence: TGTGCCAGCAGCCAAGAAACTGAGCAGTTCTTC.

This clonotype was observed at least ten times. For the CDR3, the DNA is TGTGCCAGCAGGCGTTGGACAGGTTCCCACACAGATACGCAGTATTTT. Its translation is CASRRWTGSHTDTQYF. The rearrangement links TRBV11-3 to TRBJ2-3; TRBD1 agrees at 7 bases. V lost 6 bases, J lost 2 bases, and 11 bases stayed unmatched. This CDR3 comprises 16 residues. In germline, CDR1 is SGHNT, CDR2 YENEEA.

This chain joins TRBV6-2 or TRBV6-3 and TRBJ2-2; 12 bases fit TRBD2. From germline, CDR1 is MNHEY and CDR2 SVGEGT. This CDR3 is 16 amino acids long. J gave up 7 bases and V 6 bases, and 9 bases lay outside the gene matches. The CDR3 loop reads CASRLAGGPRVGELFF. The CDR3 bases are TGTGCCAGCAGGCTAGCGGGAGGGCCTCGGGTCGGGGAGCTGTTTTTT.

This clonotype was observed a handful of times. The genes are TRBV7-9 and TRBJ1-4, with 8 bases fitting TRBD1. This CDR3 has 15 residues. Germline V CDR1 and CDR2: SEHNR, FQNEAQ (reference sequence). V trimming: 4 bases; J trimming: 4 bases; junction bases outside the gene matches: 5. The CDR3 DNA follows: TGTGCCAGCAGCTGGGGAACAGGGGGTAATGAAAAACTGTTTTTT. Amino acid sequence: CASSWGTGGNEKLFF.

This clonotype came up many times. This chain connects TRBV5-1 to TRBJ1-1; no firm D call. Germline V gives CDR1 SGHRS, CDR2 YFSETQ. Trimming shortened V by 0 bases and J by 8 bases, and 14 bases separated the two germline ends. This CDR3 is 14 amino acids long. CDR3 loop: CASSLDLKGREAFF. The CDR3 coding sequence is TGCGCCAGCAGCTTGGATTTGAAAGGACGGGAAGCTTTCTTT.

Many counts were recorded for this clonotype. The genes are TRBV28 and TRBJ1-6; D might be TRBD1 (5 bases). V was cut by 1 base and J by 9 bases, with 13 bases left in between. This CDR3 spans 15 amino acids. CDR1 MDHEN and CDR2 SYDVKM come from the germline V gene. CDR3 sequence: CASSLSGGLASPLHF. The CDR3 DNA follows: TGTGCCAGCAGTTTATCGGGGGGTTTGGCTTCACCCCTCCACTTT. The variable domain in full, with the rest retrieved from reference TRBV28 and TRBJ1-6, is DVKVTQSSRYLVKRTGEKVFLECVQDMDHENMFWYRQDPGLGLRLIYFSYDVKMKEKGDIPEGYSVSREKKERFSLILESASTNQTSMYLCASSLSGGLASPLHFGNGTRLTVT.

This clonotype was counted many times. The chain couples TRBV5-1 to TRBJ1-1; TRBD1 matches at 8 bases. The trim removed 4 bases at V and 4 bases at J, leaving 9 bases unmatched. Germline CDR1 and CDR2: SGHRS and YFSETQ. This CDR3 has 15 amino acids. CDR3 sequence (DNA): TGCGCCAGCAGCGACCCCGGTACAGGGGGCACTGAAGCTTTCTTT. Its translation is CASSDPGTGGTEAFF.

This clonotype showed up many times. The rearrangement uses TRBV27 and TRBJ1-1; D uncertain. Trimming shortened V by 5 bases and J by 4 bases, and 11 bases separated the two germline ends. The CDR3 length is 13 residues. Per the germline V gene, CDR1 is MNHEY and CDR2 is SMNVEV (reference sequence). CDR3 DNA: TGTGCCAGCAGTAACCTTATGGGCACTGAAGCTTTCTTT. As protein: CASSNLMGTEAFF.

Here the CDR3 reads CSAARTGGGQPQHF. The CDR3, as DNA: TGCAGTGCTGCCCGGACAGGGGGTGGCCAGCCCCAGCATTTT. The rearrangement uses TRBV20-1 and TRBJ1-5; the match to TRBD1 covers 10 bases. The CDR3 consists of 14 residues. CDR1 and CDR2 from the germline V gene are DFQATT and SNEGSKA (reference sequence). Losses at the gene ends were 5 bases for V and 7 bases for J; bases not matched to a gene: 8.

This clonotype has a count of ten or more. This chain links TRBV5-1 with TRBJ2-3; D unresolved. Germline CDR1 and CDR2: SGHRS and YFSETQ. V dropped 4 bases and J dropped 1 base, with 13 bases sitting between them. The CDR3 is 15 residues long. CDR3 sequence (DNA): TGCGCCAGCAGCACGTCCCCGAGTGGCACAGATACGCAGTATTTT. The encoded protein is CASSTSPSGTDTQYF.

This chain uses TRBV19 with TRBJ2-7; 9 nucleotides line up with TRBD1. With 6 bases clipped from V and 4 bases from J, the junction kept 10 bases outside the gene matches. Germline values: CDR1 LNHDA, CDR2 SQIVND (reference sequence). CDR3 length equals 15 residues. The CDR3 reads CASRPTGTGLYEQYF. CDR3 DNA: TGTGCCAGTAGACCTACCGGGACAGGGTTATACGAGCAGTACTTC. The entire variable domain, with the rest obtained from reference TRBV19 and TRBJ2-7, is as follows: DGGITQSPKYLFRKEGQNVTLSCEQNLNHDAMYWYRQDPGQGLRLIYYSQIVNDFQKGDIAEGYSVSREKKESFPLTVTSAQKNPTAFYLCASRPTGTGLYEQYFGPGTRLTVT.